What follows are 27 T cell receptor beta chains derived from one specimen sequenced in a study of glioma-infiltrating T cells. Amplification of TCR alpha and beta CDR3 regions from RNA used iRepertoire nested multiplex PCR. TCRdb re-called the multiplex PCR reads with MiXCR, one entry per CDR3 protein. The table has over 120,000 distinct CDR3 sequences, 39% seen once; the top ten hold 20% to 25%. The sample taken for sequencing was glioma tissue, nonneoplastic brain tissue, or PBMCs (not recorded which). The source is a human donor with low-grade glioma or glioblastoma, undergoing nonglioma brain surgery, or in good health (not recorded which).

In its sample, this clonotype was seen a few times. This chain links TRBV15 with TRBJ2-3, with 7 bases matching TRBD1. Germline V gene sequence: CDR1 LNHNV, CDR2 YYDKDF (reference sequence). V lost 5 bases, J lost 2 bases, and 7 bases stayed unmatched. This CDR3 region has 15 residues. The CDR3 bases are TGTGCCACCAGCGAGAGACAGGGTTTCACAGATACGCAGTATTTT. Its translation: CATSERQGFTDTQYF.

The rearrangement links TRBV4-1 to TRBJ2-1, with TRBD2 matching 11 bases. This CDR3 region has 17 residues. V lost 1 base, J lost 6 bases, and 8 bases stayed unmatched. Germline V gene sequence: CDR1 MGHRA, CDR2 YSYEKL. In DNA form, the CDR3 reads TGCGCCAGCAGCCAAGGTAATAGCGGGAGGGCCTCCAATGAGCAGTTCTTC. This codes for CASSQGNSGRASNEQFF.

Concerning this clonotype itself: Because the CDR3's place on the DNA is in doubt, the DNA is left out and the CDR3 is given as listed by TCRdb. J is TRBJ1-5 and V is TRBV12-3 or TRBV12-4. The CDR3 contains 12 residues when both ends are counted. This chain's CDR3 is CASSSSGQPQHF.

About this clonotype itself: The CDR3 ends on some other residue instead of the conserved phenylalanine or tryptophan, so this is likely a read error. The gene calls are TRBV27 and TRBJ2-1, with 10 positions matching TRBD1. The CDR3 contains 16 residues. Germline V gene data show CDR1 as MNHEY and CDR2 as SMNVEV (reference sequence). V lost 6 bases, J lost 8 bases, and 13 bases stayed unmatched. CDR3 nucleotides: TGTGCCAGCAGAGAGGGGGACAGGGGATCAGGAGATGAGCAGTTCGTC. As protein: CASREGDRGSGDEQFV.

The V gene is TRBV20-1, the J gene TRBJ1-1; D possibly corresponds to TRBD1 (5 bases). The germline CDR1 and CDR2 sequences are DFQATT and SNEGSKA (reference sequence). The CDR3 is 13 amino acids. Deletions cut 1 base from V and 5 bases from J, with 11 bases between. The CDR3 DNA follows: TGCAGTGCTAGAGGCAGGGAAATAACTGAAGCTTTCTTT. It encodes CSARGREITEAFF.

Comment on this clonotype: Possible read error: a much larger clone is one base away. The chain joins TRBV15 to TRBJ2-7; no clear D gene. V was cut by 0 bases and J by 6 bases, with 9 bases left in between. The CDR3 consists of 13 residues. CDR1 and CDR2 (germline): LNHNV, YYDKDF (reference sequence). The CDR3 DNA reads TGTGCCACCAGCAGAGATCCATGGTTCGAGCAGTACTTC. Translation gives CATSRDPWFEQYF.

The sample holds one count of this clonotype. J is TRBJ1-4 and V is TRBV18; D is perhaps TRBD1 (5 bases). V lost 0 bases and J 6 bases, leaving 8 bases between the germline ends. The CDR3 covers 14 residues. CDR1 KGHSH and CDR2 LQKENI come from the germline V gene. The CDR3 is CASSPPGVDEKLFF. CDR3 DNA sequence: TGTGCCAGCTCACCACCAGGGGTGGATGAAAAACTGTTTTTT.

This clonotype showed up just a few times. The V gene is TRBV4-2, the J gene TRBJ1-1; 7 bases match TRBD1. The V segment lost 1 base and the J segment 1 base; nucleotides outside the gene matches: 6. The CDR3 sequence is 16 residues long. CDR1 LGHNA and CDR2 YNFKEQ come from the germline V gene. The CDR3 spells CASSQVFTGENTEAFF. As DNA, the CDR3 is TGTGCCAGCAGCCAAGTATTTACAGGGGAGAACACTGAAGCTTTCTTT.

The chain uses TRBV12-3 or TRBV12-4 and TRBJ2-1; D is uncertain. Trimming stripped 4 bases from V and 6 bases from J, with 10 bases between. The length of the CDR3 is 13 residues. The chain's CDR3 is CASSWTPSNEQFF. The CDR3 nucleotides read TGTGCCAGCAGTTGGACCCCATCCAATGAGCAGTTCTTC.

This clonotype was observed a handful of times. The chain employs TRBV20-1 and TRBJ1-5, with D perhaps TRBD1 (5 bases). From germline, CDR1 is DFQATT and CDR2 SNEGSKA (reference sequence). The V end was cut by 3 bases, the J end by 7 bases, with 13 bases between. This CDR3 has 13 residues. Here the CDR3 reads CSASRDAFQPQHF. CDR3 nucleotides: TGCAGTGCTAGCAGGGACGCTTTCCAGCCCCAGCATTTT.

As for this clonotype: This clone may be a read error of a much larger clone one base away. The genes are TRBV27 and TRBJ1-6; 8 bases map to TRBD1. Trimming at V came to 6 bases and at J to 7 bases, leaving 8 bases not matched to a gene. The CDR3 length is 15 residues. Germline values: CDR1 MNHEY, CDR2 SMNVEV (reference sequence). As DNA, the CDR3 is TGTGCCAGCAGCTGGACAGGGCGGGGAAATTCACCCCTCCACTTT. As protein: CASSWTGRGNSPLHF.

This chain links TRBV7-2 with TRBJ1-6; 7 bases align to TRBD1. From germline, CDR1 is SGHTA and CDR2 FQGNSA. With V trimmed by 0 bases and J by 10 bases, 6 bases remained unmatched. This CDR3 contains 15 residues. Written as DNA, the CDR3 is TGTGCCAGCAGCTTAGCAACAGGGGTAGGATCACCCCTCCACTTT. Residues: CASSLATGVGSPLHF. Full variable domain (rest looked up from reference TRBV7-2 and TRBJ1-6): GAGVSQSPSNKVTEKGKDVELRCDPISGHTALYWYRQSLGQGLEFLIYFQGNSAPDKSGLPSDRFSAERTGGSVSTLTIQRTQQEDSAVYLCASSLATGVGSPLHFGNGTRLTVT.

V usage is TRBV5-1 and J usage is TRBJ1-2; 8 nucleotides agree with TRBD1. Germline assignment: CDR1 SGHRS and CDR2 YFSETQ. Losses at the gene ends were 1 base for V and 10 bases for J; bases not matched to a gene: 3. The CDR3 consists of 12 residues. CDR3 region: CASSLRDRFYTF. For the CDR3, the DNA is TGCGCCAGCAGCTTGAGGGACAGGTTCTACACCTTC. Together with reference TRBV5-1 and TRBJ1-2, the CDR3 gives the full variable domain: KAGVTQTPRYLIKTRGQQVTLSCSPISGHRSVSWYQQTPGQGLQFLFEYFSETQRNKGNFPGRFSGRQFSNSRSEMNVSTLELGDSALYLCASSLRDRFYTFGSGTRLTVV.

This clonotype was found a few times. The chain couples TRBV3-1 to TRBJ2-3; D gene ambiguous. The CDR3 contains 13 residues. CDR1 is LGHDT and CDR2 is YNNKEL in the germline V gene (reference sequence). V was trimmed by 3 bases and J by 3 bases, leaving 7 bases between them. The CDR3 reads CASSQMGTDTQYF. In DNA form, the CDR3 reads TGTGCCAGCAGCCAGATGGGGACAGATACGCAGTATTTT.

The chain employs TRBV19 and TRBJ1-5; tentatively, D is TRBD1 (5 bases). CDR3 length: 15 residues. Trimming cost V 5 bases and J 2 bases, with 13 bases left between them. The germline V gene has CDR1 LNHDA and CDR2 SQIVND (reference sequence). The DNA of the CDR3 is TGTGCCAGTAGTTTCATGACAGTCGGCAATCAGCCCCAGCATTTT. This sequence encodes CASSFMTVGNQPQHF.

The chain employs TRBV18 and TRBJ2-1; D may be TRBD1 or TRBD2 (5 bases each). Trimming took off 2 bases at V and 3 bases at J, with 23 bases between the two ends. CDR3 length equals 19 residues. CDR1 KGHSH and CDR2 LQKENI come from the germline V gene. CDR3: CASSPTVGWERGDYNEQFF. For the CDR3, the DNA is TGTGCCAGCTCACCAACCGTGGGATGGGAGAGGGGTGACTACAATGAGCAGTTCTTC.

Comments on this clonotype: Mismatch with germline at one junction end may stem from a read error. The V call is TRBV6-1, the J call TRBJ1-1; tentative D call: TRBD1 (6 bases). CDR3 length equals 13 residues. In germline, CDR1 is MNHNS, CDR2 SASEGT. CDR3 nucleotide sequence: TGCGCCTTCAGCAAGGGGGAGGACACTGAAGCTTTCTTT. Protein sequence: CAFSKGEDTEAFF.

The table lists this clonotype with many counts. The V and J genes are TRBV20-1 and TRBJ2-3; D gene uncertain. The germline CDR1 and CDR2 sequences are DFQATT and SNEGSKA (reference sequence). The germline V and J ends were trimmed by 3 bases and 6 bases, with 13 bases remaining between them. The CDR3 is 13 residues long. CDR3 region: CSASIGFGDTQYF. The DNA for the CDR3 is TGCAGTGCTAGTATTGGGTTTGGCGATACGCAGTATTTT.

The J gene is TRBJ2-1, the V gene TRBV4-1; no clear D. The germline gives CDR1 MGHRA, CDR2 YSYEKL. The CDR3 consists of 13 residues. Trimming shortened V by 2 bases and J by 3 bases, and 5 bases separated the two germline ends. The CDR3 loop is CASSQLGYNEQFF. The CDR3 DNA reads TGCGCCAGCAGCCAACTGGGCTACAATGAGCAGTTCTTC.

V usage is TRBV2 and J usage is TRBJ2-1; 7 bases are shared with TRBD1. With 3 bases clipped from V and 2 bases from J, the junction kept 4 bases outside the gene matches. CDR3 length: 15 amino acids. CDR1 and CDR2 (germline): SNHLY, FYNNEI. The CDR3 is CASSDSRGTYNEQFF. In DNA, the CDR3 is TGTGCCAGCAGTGATTCCAGGGGGACCTACAATGAGCAGTTCTTC.

This chain connects TRBV10-2 to TRBJ2-7; D not resolved. Germline loops: CDR1 WSHSY, CDR2 SAAADI. V was cut by 3 bases and J by 5 bases, with 11 bases left in between. The CDR3 length is 13 residues. CDR3: CASSDIKSHEQYF. In DNA, the CDR3 is TGCGCCAGCAGTGATATAAAGAGCCACGAGCAGTACTTC.

This chain joins TRBV12-3 or TRBV12-4 and TRBJ2-7, with D perhaps assigned TRBD1 or TRBD2 (5 bases each). The CDR3 covers 12 residues. V shed 6 bases and J shed 7 bases, with 13 bases lying between them. The CDR3 region has the DNA TGTGCCAGCAGCCCAGGGAGTCGGGAGCAGTACTTC. Translated, it gives CASSPGSREQYF.

This chain links TRBV2 with TRBJ2-7, with D possibly called TRBD1 or TRBD2 (6 bases each). The CDR3 contains 14 residues. Deletions cut 7 bases from V and 3 bases from J, with 16 bases between. Germline V gene data show CDR1 as SNHLY and CDR2 as FYNNEI. The CDR3 coding sequence is TGTGCCAGCATCACGAAAGGGGGGAGCTACGAGCAGTACTTC. Amino acids: CASITKGGSYEQYF.

This chain connects TRBV28 to TRBJ2-5, with D unclear. The length of the CDR3 is 14 residues. Germline V lookup: CDR1 MDHEN, CDR2 SYDVKM. Trimming pared 4 bases from V and 5 bases from J, leaving 14 bases between. CDR3 in amino acids: CASSYTYAGETQYF. The CDR3 DNA sequence: TGTGCCAGCAGTTACACATACGCCGGGGAGACCCAGTACTTC.

This clonotype was counted a few times. The V and J genes are TRBV6-1 and TRBJ2-7, with D possibly being TRBD1 (6 bases). Germline CDR1 and CDR2: MNHNS and SASEGT. The CDR3 sequence is 14 residues long. The V end lost 5 bases, the J end lost 2 bases, and 13 bases lay between the germline ends. The CDR3 DNA follows: TGTGCCAGCAGTCCCCAGGGGCTTGCCTACGAGCAGTACTTC. It specifies CASSPQGLAYEQYF.

V is TRBV29-1 and J is TRBJ2-1; D might be TRBD1 (6 bases). Germline assignment: CDR1 SQVTM and CDR2 ANQGSEA. The V and J ends lost 7 bases and 4 bases respectively, with 14 bases between them. The CDR3 sequence is 13 residues long. CDR3 loop: CSDLRDTYNEQFF. DNA for the CDR3: TGCAGCGACCTCCGGGACACTTACAATGAGCAGTTCTTC.

The chain combines TRBV6-6 with TRBJ2-1; a weak D match, TRBD1 (6 bases). CDR1 is MNHNY, CDR2 SVGAGI, per germline (reference sequence). Trimming removed 1 base from V and 0 bases from J, with 13 bases in between. This CDR3 is built from 17 residues. The CDR3 coding sequence is TGTGCCAGCAGTTACTTAATCGCGGACAGCTCCTACAATGAGCAGTTCTTC. It codes for CASSYLIADSSYNEQFF.